This T cell receptor beta chain was sequenced for a study of blood T cell repertoires in COVID-19. Across the study: Acute-phase and convalescent COVID-19 samples originated in the United States, Italy and Spain. Sources were T cells, B-cell-depleted T cells, or PBMCs; the material itself was cDNA or gDNA.

V was clipped by 0 bases and J by 6 bases; unmatched bases: 6. Germline V gene lookup returns CDR1 MNHEY and CDR2 SMNVEV (reference sequence). The CDR3 is 15 amino acids. In the study's own analysis: Estimated nucleated cell counts came from reference gene primer amplification. Only in-frame clones appear in the TCRdb table, and some are missing; sequencing was by immunoSEQ multiplex PCR. That table gives V, J and clone size, and the DNA gave D and trimming. There are 150,000 to 200,000 clones in the sample; approximately 85% occur only once, and about 9.1% lies in the top ten. The receptor's source is a woman older than 75 with acute or convalescent COVID-19. The chain recombines TRBV27 with TRBJ2-3; 7 nucleotides agree with TRBD2. Sequenced: peripheral blood. The CDR3 here is CASSLSWGGVDTQYF. The DNA of the CDR3 is TGTGCCAGCAGTTTATCGTGGGGGGGAGTGGATACGCAGTATTTT.